This TCR beta chain was found in a study of T cell responses to AZD1222 COVID-19 vaccine. TCRdb's table, derived via immunoSEQ multiplex PCR, lists solely in-frame clones and lacks some. The sample lists 80,000 to 100,000 clones; under 90% were seen once. Per germline, CDR1 SGHDT and CDR2 YYEEEE. The CDR3 sequence is 15 residues long. The trim removed 3 bases at V and 4 bases at J, leaving 7 bases unmatched. Study findings and constraints: Baseline testing showed seropositivity in only six or seven AZD1222 recipients. Unmutated regions of variants are reportedly targeted by nearly half of spike-specific TCRs. Possibly, clonal diversity was underestimated; donors were largely white British and included more females. Vaccine-related CD4 TCRs covered spike, predominating at 160-218 and 743-854.

This clone was seen a single time. Its antigen is unidentified. Other DNA sequences from this sample encode an identical CDR3 as well. This TCR was sampled from an adult in good health. This sequence joins TRBV5-6 and TRBJ1-1, with TRBD1 identical over 9 bases. This specimen consisted of peripheral blood, obtained on day 0 of MenACWY control vaccination. CDR3: CASSYGTGLGTEAFF. The CDR3 nucleotides read TGTGCCAGCAGCTACGGGACAGGGTTGGGCACTGAAGCTTTCTTT.